A single sample gave rise to the 21 T cell receptor beta chains below, sequenced in a study of blood T cell repertoires in COVID-19. Assay: immunoSEQ multiplex PCR; the TCRdb copy retains only in-frame clones and omits some. Here the sample spans about 150,000 clones, 88% being singletons. Sequenced sample: PBMCs or T cells enriched from blood (not recorded which). The receptor source for this set is a woman aged 30 to 39 with acute COVID-19.

V gene TRBV15 combines with J gene TRBJ1-6, with D perhaps TRBD1 (6 bases). V lost 1 base, J lost 10 bases, and 8 bases lay in between. The germline V gene has CDR1 LNHNV and CDR2 YYDKDF (reference sequence). The CDR3 runs to 13 residues. CDR3 amino acids: CATSRVGGSPLHF. CDR3 DNA: TGTGCCACCAGCAGAGTAGGGGGATCACCCCTCCACTTT.

V gene TRBV30 combines with J gene TRBJ2-5; D is unclear. The germline V gene has CDR1 GTSNPN and CDR2 SVGIG (reference sequence). This CDR3 contains 13 residues. Trimming left V 1 base short and J 0 bases short, with 6 bases between. The CDR3 coding sequence is TGTGCCTGGAGTGGTCTGTACCAAGAGACCCAGTACTTC. Amino acid sequence: CAWSGLYQETQYF.

V is TRBV3-1 (or the pseudogene TRBV3-2) and J is TRBJ2-7; 8 bases are a match to TRBD2. Germline loops: CDR1 LGHDT, CDR2 YNNKEL (reference sequence). The CDR3 runs to 15 residues. With V trimmed by 4 bases and J by 6 bases, 11 bases remained unmatched. The CDR3: CASSPMGTRSPEQYF. Here the CDR3 DNA reads TGTGCCAGCAGCCCGATGGGGACTAGAAGCCCCGAGCAGTACTTC.

To note about this clone: Relative to the germline gene, one junction end is altered; a read error may explain this. V and J are TRBV5-1 and TRBJ2-1; 9 bases agree with TRBD2. CDR1 SGHRS and CDR2 YFSETQ come from the germline V gene. The CDR3 runs to 13 residues. CDR3 region: CASGLAGINEQLF. Written as DNA, the CDR3 is TGCGCCAGCGGTCTAGCGGGGATCAATGAGCAGCTCTTC.

This chain joins TRBV28 and TRBJ1-1; D gene unclear. The CDR3 is 15 residues long. Trimming removed 4 bases at V and 1 base at J, with 13 bases between. From germline, CDR1 is MDHEN and CDR2 SYDVKM. The CDR3 loop is CASSSPPGRNTEAFF. The CDR3 coding sequence is TGTGCCAGCAGTTCCCCCCCCGGTCGGAACACTGAAGCTTTCTTT.

To note about this clone: An end of the junction differs from the germline gene, which may be a read error. The DNA for the CDR3 is TGTGCCAGCAGCCGGGACAGTTTCCCCGGGGTCTTC. It codes for CASSRDSFPGVF. This chain links TRBV2 with TRBJ2-7; TRBD1 aligns across 7 bases. The CDR3 consists of 12 residues. Germline-derived CDR1 and CDR2 are SNHLY and FYNNEI.

The chain links TRBV20-1 to TRBJ1-6; tentative D call: TRBD1 (6 bases). V dropped 3 bases and J dropped 7 bases, with 7 bases sitting between them. This CDR3 region has 12 residues. Germline CDR1 DFQATT, CDR2 SNEGSKA (reference sequence). CDR3 nucleotides: TGCAGTGCTAGTACAGGGAATTCACCCCTCCACTTT. Translation gives CSASTGNSPLHF.

The chain links TRBV9 to TRBJ2-2, with 9 bases aligning to TRBD1. CDR1 is SGDLS and CDR2 is YYNGEE in the germline V gene. The CDR3 is made up of 15 amino acids. The trim removed 3 bases at V and 3 bases at J, leaving 3 bases unmatched. CDR3 region: CASSADRGDTGELFF. The CDR3 bases are TGTGCCAGCAGCGCCGACAGGGGGGACACCGGGGAGCTGTTTTTT.

The rearrangement links TRBV11-2 to TRBJ1-3; D possibly corresponds to TRBD1 (5 bases). V lost 1 base to trimming and J lost 4 bases, with 14 bases between them. The CDR3 covers 16 residues. Germline lookup yields CDR1 SGHAT and CDR2 FQNNGV. The chain's CDR3 is CASSLVGQGEGNTIYF. For the CDR3, the DNA is TGTGCCAGCAGCTTAGTAGGCCAGGGTGAAGGAAACACCATATATTTT.

This clone was seen a single time. The J gene is TRBJ2-7, the V gene TRBV27; 11 bases line up with TRBD1. CDR1 is MNHEY, CDR2 SMNVEV, per germline (reference sequence). V lost 2 bases to trimming and J lost 4 bases; unmatched junction nucleotides: 1. The CDR3 has 14 amino acids. The CDR3 DNA reads TGTGCCAGCAGTTTAGGACAGGGGGCTTACGAGCAGTACTTC. It translates to CASSLGQGAYEQYF.

V and J are TRBV9 and TRBJ2-3, with D tentatively TRBD2 (5 bases). V was cut by 6 bases and J by 2 bases, with 13 bases left in between. The CDR3 has 14 amino acids. The germline V gene has CDR1 SGDLS and CDR2 YYNGEE. CDR3 nucleotide sequence: TGTGCCAGCAACTCCGGAGGCGACACAGATACGCAGTATTTT. Its translation: CASNSGGDTDTQYF.

The chain is built from TRBV30 and TRBJ1-2; D remains unclear. Germline CDR1 and CDR2: GTSNPN and SVGIG (reference sequence). The CDR3 extends over 13 amino acids. Trimming pared 2 bases from V and 2 bases from J, leaving 9 bases between. The CDR3 DNA sequence: TGTGCCTGGAGTTGGGCCAAAAACTATGGCTACACCTTC. Its protein is CAWSWAKNYGYTF.

This sequence joins TRBV10-3 and TRBJ1-6, with 8 bases that match TRBD1. CDR1 and CDR2 (germline): ENHRY, SYGVKD. This CDR3 spans 13 amino acids. Trimming at V came to 4 bases and at J to 7 bases, leaving 0 bases not matched to a gene. CDR3 DNA sequence: TGTGCCATCAGTGGGACAGGGAATTCACCCCTCCACTTT. It codes for CAISGTGNSPLHF.

This chain connects TRBV19 to TRBJ1-1, with 7 bases aligning to TRBD1. From germline, CDR1 is LNHDA and CDR2 SQIVND (reference sequence). The CDR3 is made up of 17 amino acids. The J segment lost 7 bases and the V segment lost 6 bases, leaving 20 bases of the junction unmatched. CDR3 nucleotide sequence: TGTGCCAGTAGCTCTCTGACTACCGGGACAGCAATAAGTGAAGCTTTCTTT. It yields the protein CASSSLTTGTAISEAFF.

This clone was recorded a few times. The chain joins TRBV2 to TRBJ1-5; D is uncertain. CDR3 length: 13 amino acids. Trimming took off 6 bases at V and 0 bases at J, with 6 bases between the two ends. CDR1 and CDR2 from the germline V gene are SNHLY and FYNNEI. The CDR3 spells CASRSSSNQPQHF. CDR3 in DNA: TGTGCCAGCAGATCCTCTAGCAATCAGCCCCAGCATTTT. Combining the CDR3 with reference TRBV2 and TRBJ1-5 gives the whole variable domain EPEVTQTPSHQVTQMGQEVILRCVPISNHLYFYWYRQILGQKVEFLVSFYNNEISEKSEIFDDQFSVERPDGSNFTLKIRSTKLEDSAMYFCASRSSSNQPQHFGDGTRLSIL.

This clone was seen only a few times. The J gene is TRBJ2-7, the V gene TRBV6-2 or TRBV6-3; 11 bases align to TRBD2. This CDR3 has 15 amino acids. The germline gives CDR1 MNHEY, CDR2 SVGEGT. V was clipped by 5 bases and J by 4 bases; unmatched bases: 7. Here the CDR3 reads CASSQVAGGPYEQYF. The CDR3 DNA sequence: TGTGCCAGCAGTCAAGTAGCGGGGGGGCCATACGAGCAGTACTTC.

This clone was observed a single time. The CDR3 sequence: CASSSPRERAETQYF. Written as DNA, the CDR3 is TGTGCCAGCAGTTCCCCCCGTGAGAGGGCAGAGACCCAGTACTTC. This chain joins TRBV28 and TRBJ2-5; possible D gene TRBD2, 5 bases. Trimming left V 4 bases short and J 4 bases short, with 16 bases between. The germline CDR1 and CDR2 sequences are MDHEN and SYDVKM. This CDR3 is built from 15 residues.

This chain joins TRBV7-2 and TRBJ2-3, with a tentative D call TRBD2 (5 bases). The CDR3 is 15 amino acids. Germline assignment: CDR1 SGHTA and CDR2 FQGNSA. The ends were cut back, 6 bases at V and 6 bases at J, with 19 bases in the middle. The CDR3 coding sequence is TGTGCCAGCAGAGGGCTACAGAATTTAGCGGATACGCAGTATTTT. It translates to CASRGLQNLADTQYF.

The chain joins TRBV25-1 to TRBJ1-6; weak D call: TRBD1 (6 bases). The CDR3 contains 17 residues. Germline CDR1 and CDR2: MGHDK and SYGVNS. Trimming took 5 bases from V and 2 from J, leaving 16 bases between them. CDR3 residues: CASSPVVQGTYNSPLHF. In nucleotides, the CDR3 is TGTGCCAGCAGTCCCGTGGTACAGGGAACCTATAATTCACCCCTCCACTTT.

J is TRBJ1-2 and V is TRBV6-5, with unresolved D. Looked up from germline, CDR1 is MNHEY and CDR2 is SVGAGI. The CDR3 sequence is 15 residues long. V was shortened by 2 bases and J by 8 bases, with 18 bases between the two germline ends. The CDR3 nucleotides are TGTGCCAGCAGTTACAGGACTTCGAACTTTTACGGCTACACCTTC. This sequence encodes CASSYRTSNFYGYTF.

The chain has TRBV3-1 (or the pseudogene TRBV3-2) and TRBJ2-7, with D perhaps matching TRBD2 (6 bases). The V end lost 1 base, the J end lost 9 bases, and 13 bases lay between the germline ends. Germline-derived CDR1 and CDR2 are LGHDT and YNNKEL (reference sequence). The CDR3 has 13 amino acids. This chain's CDR3 is CASSQGPGLPQYF. The DNA of the CDR3 is TGTGCCAGCAGCCAAGGGCCGGGACTCCCGCAGTACTTC.